This T cell receptor (beta chain) was observed in a study of prognosis after radiotherapy for stage I lung cancer. By two-round multiplex PCR, the TCR beta CDR3 was amplified from genomic DNA. It was primers specific to each TRBV and TRBJ gene that first-round PCR used. TCRdb analysed the multiplex PCR reads with MiXCR anew, one entry per CDR3 protein. This table has about 22,000 distinct CDR3 sequences, around 45% appearing once. Study-wide results and caveats: Lower Shannon entropy values were found after stereotactic body radiation therapy in patients who developed distant metastases.

This clonotype was seen repeatedly, ten times or more. Its antigen is unidentified. The TCR comes from a donor older than 45 with non-small cell lung cancer. Sequenced material: PBMCs, taken before or after stereotactic body radiation therapy (not recorded which).

CDR3 loop: CATSDSRGPNIQYF. The CDR3 nucleotides read TGTGCCACCAGTGATTCTAGGGGTCCAAACATTCAGTACTTC. V usage is TRBV24-1 and J usage is TRBJ2-4; D is possibly TRBD1 (5 bases). The length of the CDR3 is 14 residues. CDR1 is KGHDR and CDR2 is SFDVKD in the germline V gene. Deletions cut 2 bases from V and 6 bases from J, with 10 bases between.